These 21 T cell receptor beta chains came from one sample sequenced in a study of cytomegalovirus exposure and HLA in healthy donors. Sequencing was performed with immunoSEQ multiplex PCR; in TCRdb, only in-frame clones are kept and a portion is missing. The sample shows approximately 160,000 clones, 89% of them seen only once. Input material: PBMCs. Receptors were obtained from a woman between 18 and 30 years old in good health and CMV-seropositive.

This chain joins TRBV7-6 and TRBJ1-3; 7 bases map to TRBD1. This CDR3 comprises 20 residues. Germline loops: CDR1 SGHVS, CDR2 FNYEAQ. Germline trimming cut 1 base from V and 0 bases from J; bases unmatched to any gene: 15. This chain's CDR3 is CASSLDISTGSADSGNTIYF. In DNA form, the CDR3 reads TGTGCCAGCAGCTTAGATATTTCGACAGGGTCGGCAGACTCTGGAAACACCATATATTTT.

The chain is built from TRBV5-1 and TRBJ2-2; D ambiguous. The germline V gene has CDR1 SGHRS and CDR2 YFSETQ. This CDR3 contains 15 residues. V lost 2 bases, J lost 2 bases, and 10 bases lay in between. The CDR3 nucleotides read TGCGCCAGCAGCTTACAGACCGTCAACACCGGGGAGCTGTTTTTT. Protein product: CASSLQTVNTGELFF.

The chain has TRBV7-3 and TRBJ2-1, with TRBD2 identical over 9 bases. Germline V lookup: CDR1 SGHTA, CDR2 FQGTGA. There are 17 residues in the CDR3. J lost 8 bases, V lost 2 bases, and 13 bases had no gene match. This CDR3 is CASSLLISGSRGDEQFF. The CDR3 DNA reads TGTGCCAGCAGCTTATTAATTAGCGGGAGTAGGGGCGATGAGCAGTTCTTC.

Remarks on this clone: The same CDR3 also results from other DNA sequences found in this sample. The rearrangement uses TRBV5-1 and TRBJ2-3, with TRBD2 as a possible D gene (5 bases). Trimming took 4 bases from V and 0 from J, leaving 9 bases between them. CDR3 length equals 14 residues. The germline CDR1 and CDR2 sequences are SGHRS and YFSETQ. CDR3 nucleotides: TGCGCCAGCAGCCGGGGTCTGAGCACAGATACGCAGTATTTT. Amino acids: CASSRGLSTDTQYF.

V is TRBV6-1 and J is TRBJ1-1; maybe TRBD1 (5 bases). CDR1 is MNHNS and CDR2 is SASEGT in the germline V gene. CDR3 length equals 15 residues. The germline V and J ends were trimmed by 4 bases and 1 base, with 13 bases remaining between them. Written as DNA, the CDR3 is TGTGCCAGCAGTGCAGAAGGGGCATGGAACACTGAAGCTTTCTTT. Translated, it gives CASSAEGAWNTEAFF.

The chain is built from TRBV28 and TRBJ1-2; 10 positions match TRBD1. CDR3 size: 16 residues. V lost 5 bases, J lost 4 bases, and 10 bases stayed unmatched. Germline V lookup: CDR1 MDHEN, CDR2 SYDVKM. CDR3 bases: TGTGCCAGCAGTGCCCTGACAGGGGGCGCCATCTATGGCTACACCTTC. Translated, it gives CASSALTGGAIYGYTF.

The genes are TRBV5-1 and TRBJ1-1; 7 positions match TRBD1. This CDR3 comprises 14 residues. CDR1 is SGHRS and CDR2 is YFSETQ in the germline V gene. V trimming: 4 bases; J trimming: 2 bases; junction bases outside the gene matches: 5. The CDR3 here is CASSGRQGNTEAFF. The CDR3 nucleotides are TGCGCCAGCAGCGGTCGACAGGGAAACACTGAAGCTTTCTTT.

The gene calls are TRBV7-9 and TRBJ2-5; 7 bases align to TRBD2. The CDR3 has 14 amino acids. The germline gives CDR1 SEHNR, CDR2 FQNEAQ (reference sequence). V dropped 5 bases and J dropped 4; count of bases not matched to a gene: 7. CDR3 amino acids: CASSNRGGRETQYF. CDR3 coding DNA: TGTGCCAGCAGCAACCGCGGGGGACGAGAGACCCAGTACTTC.

The rearrangement joins TRBV14 to TRBJ2-7; D is possibly TRBD2 (5 bases). Trimming removed 1 base at V and 3 bases at J, with 13 bases between. The V gene's germline CDR1 is SGHDN and CDR2 FVKESK. The CDR3 covers 15 residues. Written as DNA, the CDR3 is TGTGCCAGCAGCCAAGTTGGCGGAAGCGGCTACGAGCAGTACTTC. It translates to CASSQVGGSGYEQYF.

The CDR3 sequence is CASSPRTSGSYEQYF. Written as DNA, the CDR3 is TGCGCCAGCAGCCCTCGGACTAGCGGGAGCTACGAGCAGTACTTC. The chain couples TRBV5-1 to TRBJ2-7; TRBD2 aligns across 13 bases. The CDR3 contains 15 residues. Per the germline V gene, CDR1 is SGHRS and CDR2 is YFSETQ. V shed 4 bases and J 3 bases; nucleotides not matched to a gene: 4.

The table lists this clone with a count of one. The chain links TRBV6-5 to TRBJ2-1, with TRBD1 as a possible D gene (6 bases). The CDR3 has 15 residues. CDR1 is MNHEY and CDR2 is SVGAGI in the germline V gene. V gave up 11 bases and J gave up 8 bases, with 25 bases separating them. CDR3 in amino acids: CASLPSGASGDEQFF. CDR3 DNA: TGTGCCTCGCTCCCCTCAGGGGCTTCCGGGGATGAGCAGTTCTTC.

This clone has a single count. The J gene is TRBJ2-1, the V gene TRBV28; 8 nucleotides match TRBD2. Germline V gives CDR1 MDHEN, CDR2 SYDVKM. With V trimmed by 7 bases and J by 6 bases, 8 bases remained unmatched. CDR3 length: 14 residues. This CDR3 is CASTTAGESNEQFF. The CDR3 DNA sequence: TGTGCCAGCACCACAGCGGGAGAGTCCAATGAGCAGTTCTTC. Full variable domain (outside the CDR3, taken from reference TRBV28 and TRBJ2-1): DVKVTQSSRYLVKRTGEKVFLECVQDMDHENMFWYRQDPGLGLRLIYFSYDVKMKEKGDIPEGYSVSREKKERFSLILESASTNQTSMYLCASTTAGESNEQFFGPGTRLTVL.

The chain combines TRBV29-1 with TRBJ2-4; 9 nucleotides line up with TRBD1. J was trimmed by 10 bases and V by 5 bases; bases with no gene match: 12. Germline CDR1 reads SQVTM; CDR2 reads ANQGSEA. This CDR3 spans 14 amino acids. CDR3 residues: CSVYSMGTGSIQYF. The CDR3 DNA is TGCAGCGTTTATTCAATGGGGACAGGGAGTATTCAGTACTTC.

This rearrangement joins TRBV5-1 to TRBJ1-1; D not resolved. CDR1 and CDR2 from the germline V gene are SGHRS and YFSETQ. V dropped 2 bases and J dropped 1 base, with 9 bases sitting between them. The CDR3 contains 14 residues. Here the CDR3 reads CASSFSRQNTEAFF. The CDR3 nucleotides are TGCGCCAGCAGCTTTTCTCGACAGAACACTGAAGCTTTCTTT.

In nucleotides, the CDR3 is TGTGCCAGTAGAGGGACAACCTTGAGCTCTGGAAACACCATATATTTT. Protein sequence: CASRGTTLSSGNTIYF. The chain is built from TRBV19 and TRBJ1-3; maybe TRBD1 (6 bases). This CDR3 comprises 16 residues. Looked up from germline, CDR1 is LNHDA and CDR2 is SQIVND (reference sequence). V shed 6 bases and J shed 0 bases, with 15 bases lying between them.

The chain uses TRBV7-2 and TRBJ2-5, with a possible D match to TRBD1 (6 bases). V shed 2 bases and J shed 5 bases, with 9 bases lying between them. The CDR3 is made up of 13 amino acids. Germline CDR1 and CDR2: SGHTA and FQGNSA. The CDR3 sequence: CASSLRQAETQYF. The DNA for the CDR3 is TGTGCCAGCAGCTTAAGACAGGCGGAGACCCAGTACTTC.

The J gene is TRBJ2-7, the V gene TRBV7-9, with a weak D call TRBD1 (6 bases). Between the trimmed V and J ends, which lost 5 bases and 0 bases, there was a span of 14 bases. The CDR3 runs to 15 residues. CDR1 is SEHNR and CDR2 is FQNEAQ in the germline V gene (reference sequence). The CDR3 protein is CASSLDRTFSYEQYF. In nucleotides, the CDR3 is TGTGCCAGCAGCCTGGACAGAACCTTCTCCTACGAGCAGTACTTC.

This chain joins TRBV30 and TRBJ1-2; D unresolved. The CDR3 consists of 15 residues. Germline V gene lookup returns CDR1 GTSNPN and CDR2 SVGIG (reference sequence). V lost 2 bases to trimming and J lost 0 bases, with 13 bases between them. The CDR3 sequence: CAWSYRDITNYGYTF. In DNA, the CDR3 is TGTGCCTGGAGTTACAGAGACATAACTAACTATGGCTACACCTTC.

The J gene is TRBJ2-7, the V gene TRBV19; TRBD1 agrees at 9 bases. V was clipped by 6 bases and J by 5 bases; unmatched bases: 5. Germline V gene data show CDR1 as LNHDA and CDR2 as SQIVND (reference sequence). CDR3 size: 13 residues. The CDR3 region is CASSRDRENEQYF. As DNA, the CDR3 is TGTGCCAGTAGCCGGGACAGGGAAAACGAGCAGTACTTC.

The chain carries TRBV5-1 and TRBJ2-7, with a tentative D call TRBD1 (5 bases). The germline V and J ends were trimmed by 1 base and 2 bases, with 7 bases remaining between them. Per the germline V gene, CDR1 is SGHRS and CDR2 is YFSETQ. CDR3 size: 13 residues. CDR3 bases: TGCGCCAGCAGCTTGCAGGGAACCTACGAGCAGTACTTC. It yields the protein CASSLQGTYEQYF. The whole variable domain, filled in from reference TRBV5-1 and TRBJ2-7, reads KAGVTQTPRYLIKTRGQQVTLSCSPISGHRSVSWYQQTPGQGLQFLFEYFSETQRNKGNFPGRFSGRQFSNSRSEMNVSTLELGDSALYLCASSLQGTYEQYFGPGTRLTVT.

The rearrangement joins TRBV10-3 to TRBJ2-1, with 8 bases matching TRBD2. With 7 bases clipped from V and 9 bases from J, the junction kept 14 bases outside the gene matches. From germline, CDR1 is ENHRY and CDR2 SYGVKD. The CDR3 contains 15 residues. For the CDR3, the DNA is TGTGCCATCAAAGGGGACTCCGGGACTAGTTTTGAGCAGTTCTTC. This codes for CAIKGDSGTSFEQFF.